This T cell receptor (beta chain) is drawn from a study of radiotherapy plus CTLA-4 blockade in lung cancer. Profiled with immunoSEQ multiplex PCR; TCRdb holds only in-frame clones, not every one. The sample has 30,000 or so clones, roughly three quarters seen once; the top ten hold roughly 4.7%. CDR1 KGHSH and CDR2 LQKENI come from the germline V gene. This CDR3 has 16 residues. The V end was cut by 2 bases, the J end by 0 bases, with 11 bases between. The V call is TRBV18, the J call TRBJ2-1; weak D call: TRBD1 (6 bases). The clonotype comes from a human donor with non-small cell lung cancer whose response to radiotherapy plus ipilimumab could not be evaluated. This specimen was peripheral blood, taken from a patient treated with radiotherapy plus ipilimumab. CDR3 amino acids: CASSPNRDISYNEQFF. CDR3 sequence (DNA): TGTGCCAGCTCACCAAACCGGGACATCTCCTACAATGAGCAGTTCTTC.